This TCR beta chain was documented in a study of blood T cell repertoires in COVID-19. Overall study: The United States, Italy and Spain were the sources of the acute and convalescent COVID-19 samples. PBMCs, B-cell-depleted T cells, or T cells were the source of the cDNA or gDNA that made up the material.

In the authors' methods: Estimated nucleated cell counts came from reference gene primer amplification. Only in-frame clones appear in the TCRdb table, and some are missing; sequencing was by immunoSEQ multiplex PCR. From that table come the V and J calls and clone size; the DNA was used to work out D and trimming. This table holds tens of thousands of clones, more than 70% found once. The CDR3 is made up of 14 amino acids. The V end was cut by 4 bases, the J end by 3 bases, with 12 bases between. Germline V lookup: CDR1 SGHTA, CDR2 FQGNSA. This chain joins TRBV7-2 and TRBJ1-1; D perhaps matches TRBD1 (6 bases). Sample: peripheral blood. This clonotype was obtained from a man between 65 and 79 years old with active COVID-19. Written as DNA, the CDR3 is TGTGCCAGCAGCTCCACAGGGACGGACACTGAAGCTTTCTTT. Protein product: CASSSTGTDTEAFF.